This note documents a single T cell receptor beta chain sequence. No antigen is known for it. This CDR3 is built from 17 residues. With 6 bases clipped from V and 1 base from J, the junction kept 12 bases outside the gene matches. Germline CDR1 MNHEY, CDR2 SVGEGT. Time point given: newly diagnosed GD, antithyroid drugs for less than 3 months. Scientists built the TCR library using RNA that was extracted from PBMCs. An endocrinology unit in Xi'an, China, supplied the patients. Arm-PCR with iRepertoire HTBI primers amplified the CDR3 regions for these TCR beta libraries. TCRdb used MiXCR to reprocess the multiplex PCR reads, holding one entry per CDR3 protein. The sample lists 200,000 to 250,000 distinct CDR3 sequences; around 20% were seen once. This sample stems from a study of regulatory T cells in long-lasting Graves disease. Study-wide results and caveats: Persistent Graves' patients showed a TCR diversity that was lower than that of newly diagnosed ones.

The material was peripheral blood mononuclear cells (PBMCs), obtained at new diagnosis, from a patient treated with antithyroid drugs. The receptor comes from a female donor with Graves disease. The chain has TRBV6-2 or TRBV6-3 and TRBJ2-3, with 8 bases that match TRBD2. CDR3 DNA sequence: TGTGCCAGCAGCCCCTATCAAGCGGGAGTCGGCACAGATACGCAGTATTTT. Translating it yields CASSPYQAGVGTDTQYF.